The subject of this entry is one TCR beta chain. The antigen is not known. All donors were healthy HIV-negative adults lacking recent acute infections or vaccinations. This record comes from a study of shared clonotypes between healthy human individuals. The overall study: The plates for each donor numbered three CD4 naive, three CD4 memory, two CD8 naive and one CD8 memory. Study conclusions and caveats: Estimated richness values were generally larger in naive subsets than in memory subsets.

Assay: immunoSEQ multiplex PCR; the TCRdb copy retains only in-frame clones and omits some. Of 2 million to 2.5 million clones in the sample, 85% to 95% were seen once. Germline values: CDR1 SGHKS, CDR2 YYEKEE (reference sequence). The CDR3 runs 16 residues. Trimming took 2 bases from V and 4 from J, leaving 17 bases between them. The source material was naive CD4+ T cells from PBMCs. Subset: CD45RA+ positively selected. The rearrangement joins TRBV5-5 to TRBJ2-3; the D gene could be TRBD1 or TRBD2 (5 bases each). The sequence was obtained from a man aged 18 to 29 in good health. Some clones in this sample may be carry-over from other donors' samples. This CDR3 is CASSFLARGAADTQYF. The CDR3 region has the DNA TGTGCCAGCAGCTTTCTCGCCCGAGGGGCCGCAGATACGCAGTATTTT.